This T cell receptor (beta chain) emerged from a study of blood T cell repertoires in COVID-19. Study-wide background: In each case, the material was cDNA or gDNA derived from T cells, B-cell-depleted T cells, or PBMCs.

Clones were sequenced by immunoSEQ multiplex PCR, and TCRdb holds only the in-frame ones, with some missing. The sample has approximately 350,000 clones; less than 90% are singletons. Seattle participants joined during active infection and were tracked over time. V lost 2 bases and J lost 9; bases outside the gene matches: 10. The CDR3 is 16 residues long. Germline CDR1 and CDR2: KGHDR and SFDVKD. The TCR comes from an older woman with COVID-19, enrolled during active disease. The sample consisted of peripheral blood. The J gene is TRBJ2-1, the V gene TRBV24-1; 9 bases fit TRBD1. Here the CDR3 reads CATSDSPRDRVPEQFF. DNA for the CDR3: TGTGCCACCAGTGATTCACCCAGGGACAGGGTACCTGAGCAGTTCTTC.